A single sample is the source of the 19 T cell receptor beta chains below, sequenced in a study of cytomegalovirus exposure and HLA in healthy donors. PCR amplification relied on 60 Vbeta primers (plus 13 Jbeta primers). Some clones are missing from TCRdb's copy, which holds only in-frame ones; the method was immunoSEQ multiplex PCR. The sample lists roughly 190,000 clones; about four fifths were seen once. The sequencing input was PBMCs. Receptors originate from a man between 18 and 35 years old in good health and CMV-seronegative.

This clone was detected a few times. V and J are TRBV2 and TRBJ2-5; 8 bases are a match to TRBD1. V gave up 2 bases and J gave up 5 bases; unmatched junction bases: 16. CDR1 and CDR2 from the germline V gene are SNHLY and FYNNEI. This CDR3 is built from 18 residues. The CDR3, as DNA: TGTGCCAGCAGTGAAACTGGCCTGGCCAGGGGGCATTCCGAGACCCAGTACTTC. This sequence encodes CASSETGLARGHSETQYF.

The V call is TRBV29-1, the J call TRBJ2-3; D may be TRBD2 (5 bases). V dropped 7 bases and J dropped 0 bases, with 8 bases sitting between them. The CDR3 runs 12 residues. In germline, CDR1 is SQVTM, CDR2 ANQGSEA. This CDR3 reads CSGSASTDTQYF. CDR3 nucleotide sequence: TGCAGCGGTAGCGCTAGCACAGATACGCAGTATTTT.

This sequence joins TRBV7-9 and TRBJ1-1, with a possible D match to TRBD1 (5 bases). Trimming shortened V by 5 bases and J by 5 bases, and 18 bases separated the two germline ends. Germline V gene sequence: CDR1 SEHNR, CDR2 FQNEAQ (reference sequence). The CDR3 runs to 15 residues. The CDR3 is CASSPLRGGGTEAFF. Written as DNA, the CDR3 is TGTGCCAGCAGCCCCCTACGGGGCGGGGGGACTGAAGCTTTCTTT.

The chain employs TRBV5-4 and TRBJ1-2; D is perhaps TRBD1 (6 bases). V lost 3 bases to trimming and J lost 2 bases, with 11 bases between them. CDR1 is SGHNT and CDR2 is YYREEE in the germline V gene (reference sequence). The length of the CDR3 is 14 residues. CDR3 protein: CASSSDSKNYGYTF. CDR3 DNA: TGTGCCAGCAGCTCGGACAGCAAAAACTATGGCTACACCTTC.

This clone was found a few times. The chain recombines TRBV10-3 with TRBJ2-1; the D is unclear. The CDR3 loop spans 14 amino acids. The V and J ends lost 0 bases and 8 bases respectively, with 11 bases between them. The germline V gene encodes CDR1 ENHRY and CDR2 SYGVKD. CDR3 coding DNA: TGTGCCATCAGTGAGTCCCAGCGAAGCCATGAGCAGTTCTTC. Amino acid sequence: CAISESQRSHEQFF.

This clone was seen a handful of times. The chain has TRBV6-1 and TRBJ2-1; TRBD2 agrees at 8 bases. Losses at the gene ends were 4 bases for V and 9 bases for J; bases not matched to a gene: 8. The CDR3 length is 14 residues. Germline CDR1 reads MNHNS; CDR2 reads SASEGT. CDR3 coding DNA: TGTGCCAGCAGTGCGGCTAGCGGGTCCATTGAGCAGTTCTTC. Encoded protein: CASSAASGSIEQFF.

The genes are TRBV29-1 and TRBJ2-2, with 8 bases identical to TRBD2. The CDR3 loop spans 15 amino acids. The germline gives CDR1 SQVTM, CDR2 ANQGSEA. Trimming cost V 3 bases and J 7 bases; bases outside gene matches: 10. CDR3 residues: CSVDLERGQGGELFF. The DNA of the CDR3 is TGCAGCGTTGATCTTGAGCGGGGGCAGGGCGGGGAGCTGTTTTTT.

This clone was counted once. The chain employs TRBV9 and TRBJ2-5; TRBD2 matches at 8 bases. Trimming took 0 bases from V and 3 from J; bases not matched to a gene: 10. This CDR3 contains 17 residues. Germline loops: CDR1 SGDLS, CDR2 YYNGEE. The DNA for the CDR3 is TGTGCCAGCAGCGTAGGTATTGGCGGGAGGAGGGAAGAGACCCAGTACTTC. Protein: CASSVGIGGRREETQYF. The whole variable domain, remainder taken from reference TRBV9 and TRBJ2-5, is DSGVTQTPKHLITATGQRVTLRCSPRSGDLSVYWYQQSLDQGLQFLIQYYNGEERAKGNILERFSAQQFPDLHSELNLSSLELGDSALYFCASSVGIGGRREETQYFGPGTRLLVL.

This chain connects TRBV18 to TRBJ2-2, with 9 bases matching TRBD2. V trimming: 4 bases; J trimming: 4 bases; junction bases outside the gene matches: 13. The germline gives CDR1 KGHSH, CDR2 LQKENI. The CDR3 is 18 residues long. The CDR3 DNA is TGTGCCAGCTCACTAATCCCCCTAGCGGGAACGGTCACCGGGGAGCTGTTTTTT. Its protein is CASSLIPLAGTVTGELFF.

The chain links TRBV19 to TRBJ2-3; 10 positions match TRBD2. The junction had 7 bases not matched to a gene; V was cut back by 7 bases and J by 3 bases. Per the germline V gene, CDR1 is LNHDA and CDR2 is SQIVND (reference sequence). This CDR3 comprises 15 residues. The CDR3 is CASKGLASGTDTQYF. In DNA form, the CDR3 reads TGTGCCAGTAAGGGACTAGCGAGTGGGACAGATACGCAGTATTTT.

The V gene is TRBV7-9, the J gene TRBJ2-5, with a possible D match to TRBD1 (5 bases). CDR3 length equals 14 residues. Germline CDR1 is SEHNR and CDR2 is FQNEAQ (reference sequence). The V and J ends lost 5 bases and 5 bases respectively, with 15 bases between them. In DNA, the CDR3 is TGTGCCAGCAGCCTAGACAGTTTACGGGAGACCCAGTACTTC. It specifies CASSLDSLRETQYF.

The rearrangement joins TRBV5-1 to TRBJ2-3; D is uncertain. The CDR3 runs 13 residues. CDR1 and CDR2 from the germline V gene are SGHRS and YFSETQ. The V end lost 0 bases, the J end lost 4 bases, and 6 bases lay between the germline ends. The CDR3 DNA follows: TGCGCCAGCAGCTTGGTGCTAGCAGATACGCAGTATTTT. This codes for CASSLVLADTQYF.

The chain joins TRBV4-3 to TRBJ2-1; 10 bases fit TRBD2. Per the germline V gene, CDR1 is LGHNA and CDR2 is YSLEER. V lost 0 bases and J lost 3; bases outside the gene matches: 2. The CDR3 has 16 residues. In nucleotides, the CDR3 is TGCGCCAGCAGCCAAGATTGGACTAGCGGCTACAATGAGCAGTTCTTC. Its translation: CASSQDWTSGYNEQFF.

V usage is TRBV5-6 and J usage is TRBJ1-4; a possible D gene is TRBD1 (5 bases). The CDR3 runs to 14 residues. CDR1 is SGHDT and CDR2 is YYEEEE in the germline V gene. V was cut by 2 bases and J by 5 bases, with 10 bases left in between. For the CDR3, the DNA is TGTGCCAGCAGCTTTGGAGGGGTAAATGAAAAACTGTTTTTT. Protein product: CASSFGGVNEKLFF.

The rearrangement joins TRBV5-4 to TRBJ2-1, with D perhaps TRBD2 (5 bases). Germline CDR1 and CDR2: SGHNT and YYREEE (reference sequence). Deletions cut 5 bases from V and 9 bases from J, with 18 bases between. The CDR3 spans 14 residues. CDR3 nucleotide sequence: TGTGCCAGCAGTTACGCTGGGCTAGCAGGTGAGCAGTTCTTC. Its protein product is CASSYAGLAGEQFF. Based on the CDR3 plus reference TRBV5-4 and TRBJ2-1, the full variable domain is ETGVTQSPTHLIKTRGQQVTLRCSSQSGHNTVSWYQQALGQGPQFIFQYYREEENGRGNFPPRFSGLQFPNYSSELNVNALELDDSALYLCASSYAGLAGEQFFGPGTRLTVL.

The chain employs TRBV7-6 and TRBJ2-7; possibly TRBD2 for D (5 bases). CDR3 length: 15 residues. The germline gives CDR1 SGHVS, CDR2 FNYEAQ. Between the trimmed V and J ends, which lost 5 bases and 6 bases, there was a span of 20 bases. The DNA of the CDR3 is TGTGCCAGCAGCCAGGAGGCCTGGTCCATCTCCGAGCAGTACTTC. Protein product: CASSQEAWSISEQYF.

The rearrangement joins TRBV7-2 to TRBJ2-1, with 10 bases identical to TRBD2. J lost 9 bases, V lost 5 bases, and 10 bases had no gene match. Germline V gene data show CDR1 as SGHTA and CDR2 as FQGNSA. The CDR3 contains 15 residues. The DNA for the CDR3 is TGTGCCAGCAGCCAGCGGGGGGGCCGTTTCTCTGAGCAGTTCTTC. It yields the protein CASSQRGGRFSEQFF.

DNA of the CDR3: TGTGCCAGCAGTGAACAGGGGACCTCCACAGATACGCAGTATTTT. This encodes CASSEQGTSTDTQYF. The chain employs TRBV6-4 and TRBJ2-3; 7 bases fit TRBD1. The germline V gene has CDR1 MRHNA and CDR2 SNTAGT. The V segment lost 3 bases and the J segment 2 bases; nucleotides outside the gene matches: 5. The CDR3 spans 15 residues.

Here the CDR3 reads CASSLATGIENTEAFF. CDR3 nucleotide sequence: TGTGCCAGCAGCTTAGCTACAGGGATTGAGAACACTGAAGCTTTCTTT. The rearrangement links TRBV7-9 to TRBJ1-1; a possible D gene is TRBD1 (6 bases). Deletions cut 0 bases from V and 1 base from J, with 12 bases between. CDR3 length: 16 amino acids. Germline CDR1 and CDR2: SEHNR and FQNEAQ (reference sequence).